This T cell receptor beta chain was identified during a study of graft-versus-host responses after intestinal transplantation. Study-wide results and limits: High graft-versus-host to host-versus-graft T cell clonal ratios marked allografts of patients with graft-donor macrochimerism.

About this clone itself: Its specificity is unknown.

This CDR3 spans 14 amino acids. The germline V and J ends were trimmed by 2 bases and 3 bases, with 9 bases remaining between them. The germline V gene has CDR1 MNHEY and CDR2 SMNVEV (reference sequence). TCRdb's table, derived via immunoSEQ multiplex PCR, lists solely in-frame clones and lacks some. The data hold under 45,000 clones, with over 85% observed a single time. This material consisted of PBMCs, taken roughly 270 days after transplant. This sequence originates from a human patient who received an intestinal transplant, so some T cells may come from the graft donor. The chain employs TRBV27 and TRBJ2-3; no reliable D call. CDR3 protein: CASSLEQPTDTQYF. In DNA form, the CDR3 reads TGTGCCAGCAGTTTAGAACAGCCAACAGATACGCAGTATTTT.